These 4 T cell receptor beta chains originate from one sample sequenced in a study of blood T cell repertoires in COVID-19. Sequencing used immunoSEQ multiplex PCR; TCRdb keeps in-frame clones, though not all of them. The table has around 76,000 clones, 65% to 85% seen once. Sequenced input: peripheral blood. The receptors were gathered from a man aged 50 to 59 with COVID-19, enrolled during active disease.

The chain employs TRBV18 and TRBJ2-7; no firm D call. From germline, CDR1 is KGHSH and CDR2 LQKENI. The V end was cut by 3 bases, the J end by 6 bases, with 9 bases between. This CDR3 spans 12 amino acids. CDR3 loop: CASSPPTPEQYF. The CDR3 DNA reads as TGTGCCAGCTCACCTCCTACTCCCGAGCAGTACTTC.

In its sample, this clone was seen once. This rearrangement joins TRBV28 to TRBJ2-1, with 7 positions matching TRBD2. V trimming: 2 bases; J trimming: 1 base; junction bases outside the gene matches: 2. CDR1 and CDR2 (germline): MDHEN, SYDVKM. The CDR3 covers 15 residues. DNA for the CDR3: TGTGCCAGCAGTTTAGGGAGGGCGTCCTACAATGAGCAGTTCTTC. It codes for CASSLGRASYNEQFF.

The chain carries TRBV6-2 or TRBV6-3 and TRBJ2-7, with D maybe TRBD1 (5 bases). Trimming took 6 bases from V and 7 from J, leaving 7 bases between them. The CDR3 runs 10 residues. Germline CDR1 is MNHEY and CDR2 is SVGEGT. The CDR3 bases are TGTGCCAGCAGCAACAGGGAGCAGTACTTC. Its translation is CASSNREQYF.

The rearrangement uses TRBV30 and TRBJ2-7, with unresolved D. The CDR3 sequence is 12 residues long. Germline V gene sequence: CDR1 GTSNPN, CDR2 SVGIG (reference sequence). Trimming pared 0 bases from V and 6 bases from J, leaving 9 bases between. CDR3 sequence reads: CAWSVLYGEQYF. In DNA form, the CDR3 reads TGTGCCTGGAGTGTACTATACGGCGAGCAGTACTTC.